This T cell receptor (beta chain) was captured by sequencing in a study of regulatory T cells in long-lasting Graves disease. The CDR3 runs to 18 residues. Trimming shortened V by 3 bases and J by 4 bases, and 22 bases separated the two germline ends. The time point denotes: newly diagnosed GD, antithyroid drugs for less than 3 months. PBMC RNA was the source of the TCR library. Arm-PCR with iRepertoire HTBI primers amplified the CDR3 regions for these TCR beta libraries. TCRdb analysed the multiplex PCR reads with MiXCR anew, one entry per CDR3 protein. The sample holds 560,000 or so distinct CDR3 sequences, 15% to 20% seen once. This clonotype was recorded a few times. The sample was also linked to a second study, of T cells in Graves' hyperthyroidism and ophthalmopathy.

This TCR was sampled from a man aged 18 to 29 with Graves disease. The chain is built from TRBV12-3 or TRBV12-4 and TRBJ2-1; D may match TRBD1 or TRBD2 (5 bases each). Sequencing was performed on peripheral blood mononuclear cells (PBMCs), taken at new diagnosis, from a patient treated with antithyroid drugs. The CDR3 DNA reads as TGTGCCAGCAGTTTTACCGTAGACAGTCGTCTAGCTTACAATGAGCAGTTCTTC. It translates to CASSFTVDSRLAYNEQFF.